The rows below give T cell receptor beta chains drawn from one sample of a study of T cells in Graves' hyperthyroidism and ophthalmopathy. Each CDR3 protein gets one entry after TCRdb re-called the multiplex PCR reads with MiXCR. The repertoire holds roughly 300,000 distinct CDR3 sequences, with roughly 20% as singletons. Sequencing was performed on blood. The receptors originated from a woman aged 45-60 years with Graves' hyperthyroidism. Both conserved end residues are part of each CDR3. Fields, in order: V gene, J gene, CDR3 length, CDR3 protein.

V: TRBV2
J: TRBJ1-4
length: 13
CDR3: CASSAAGGEKLFF

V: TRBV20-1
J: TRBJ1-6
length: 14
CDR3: CSARVGQENSPLHF

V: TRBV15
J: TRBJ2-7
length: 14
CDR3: CATSRDRGAYEQYF

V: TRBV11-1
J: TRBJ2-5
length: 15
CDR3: CASSLTSGTQETQYF

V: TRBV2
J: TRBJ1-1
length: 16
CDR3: CASSEDKESMNTEAFF

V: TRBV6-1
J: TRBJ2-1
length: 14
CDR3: CASSTGQGANEQFF

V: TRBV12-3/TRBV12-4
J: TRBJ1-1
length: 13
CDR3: CASREGTGVVAFF

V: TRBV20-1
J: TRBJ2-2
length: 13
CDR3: CSARGSLIGELFF

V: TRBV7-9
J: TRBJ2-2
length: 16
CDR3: CASSSWTSGIAGELFF

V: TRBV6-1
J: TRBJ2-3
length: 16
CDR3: CASSSPTSGGTDTQYF

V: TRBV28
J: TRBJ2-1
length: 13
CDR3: CASSLTRRNEQFF

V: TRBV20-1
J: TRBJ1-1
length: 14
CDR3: CSATTGQSLTEAFF

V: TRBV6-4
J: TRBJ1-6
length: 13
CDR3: CAWAPQSQSPLHF

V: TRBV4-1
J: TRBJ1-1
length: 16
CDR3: CASSQDRKSMNTEAFF

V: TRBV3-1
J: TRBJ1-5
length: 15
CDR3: CASSQGAVVGQPQHF

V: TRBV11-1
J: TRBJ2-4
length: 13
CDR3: CASSSGGSSIQYF

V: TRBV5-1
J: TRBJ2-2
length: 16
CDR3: CASSFLGGSNTGELFF

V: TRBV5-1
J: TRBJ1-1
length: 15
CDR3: CASRSNQPANTEAFF

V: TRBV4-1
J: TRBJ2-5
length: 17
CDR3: CASSQDRGLAGMETQYF

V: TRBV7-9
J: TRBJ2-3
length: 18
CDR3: CASSLGFPGTHLTDTQYF

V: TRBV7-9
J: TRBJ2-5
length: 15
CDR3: CASSEPTGEGKTQYF

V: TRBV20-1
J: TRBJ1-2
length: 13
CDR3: CSARDGSGYGYTF

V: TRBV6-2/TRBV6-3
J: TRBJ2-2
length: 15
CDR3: CASSYRAENTGELFF

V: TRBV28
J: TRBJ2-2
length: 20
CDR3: CASRPLLAGGRQGNTGELFF

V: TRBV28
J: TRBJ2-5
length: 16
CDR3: CASSLLEGLAGSGRNF

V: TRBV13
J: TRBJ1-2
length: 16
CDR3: CASSLDGRDRGEGYTF

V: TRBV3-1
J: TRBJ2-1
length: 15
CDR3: CASSPDGTAYNEQFF

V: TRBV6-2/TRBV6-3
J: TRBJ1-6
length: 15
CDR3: CASNNRTVYNSPLHF

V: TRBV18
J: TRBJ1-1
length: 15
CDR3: CASSPNAGVNTEAFF

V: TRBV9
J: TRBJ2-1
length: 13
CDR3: CASGGGGQGEQFF

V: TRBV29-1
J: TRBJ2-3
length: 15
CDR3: CSAAKGQASTDTQYF

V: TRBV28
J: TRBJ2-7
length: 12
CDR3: CASSHRGGEQYF

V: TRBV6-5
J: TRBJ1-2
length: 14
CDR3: CASSYGDRGYGYTF

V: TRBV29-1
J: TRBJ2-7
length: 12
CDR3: CSVVRDHYEQYF

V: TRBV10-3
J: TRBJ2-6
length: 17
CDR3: CAITDSLASSGANVLTF

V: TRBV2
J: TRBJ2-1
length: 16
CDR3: CASRPGTGGGSYEQFF

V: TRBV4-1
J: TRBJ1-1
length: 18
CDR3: CASSQAPGQGAMNTEAFF

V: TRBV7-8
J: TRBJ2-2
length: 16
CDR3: CASNSKRELNTGELFF

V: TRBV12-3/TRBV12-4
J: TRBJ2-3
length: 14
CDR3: CASGLPDMTDTQYF

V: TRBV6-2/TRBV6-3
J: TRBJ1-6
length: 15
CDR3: CASSRDRAHNSPLHF

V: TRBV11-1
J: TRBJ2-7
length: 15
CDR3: CASSGTSGAGYEQYF

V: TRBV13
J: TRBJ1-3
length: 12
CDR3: CASTLSGNTIYF